A selection of T cell receptor beta chains follows, all from one sample in a study of T cells in Graves' hyperthyroidism and ophthalmopathy. TCRdb recomputed calls from the multiplex PCR reads with MiXCR, one row per CDR3 protein. Among hundreds of thousands of distinct CDR3 sequences listed, roughly 13% were seen once. Sequencing input: blood. These receptors were collected from a woman aged 30 to 39 with Graves' hyperthyroidism that later progressed to Graves' ophthalmopathy. Both conserved end residues are part of each CDR3.

v_call: TRBV6-2/TRBV6-3
cdr3_aa: CASGQAVNTEAFF

v_call: TRBV25-1
cdr3_aa: CASSDRWELNTEAFF

v_call: TRBV29-1
cdr3_aa: CSVVGTGHNEKLFF

v_call: TRBV19
cdr3_aa: CASSMPGTAYNEQFF

v_call: TRBV12-3/TRBV12-4
cdr3_aa: CASSFGPGASSYEQYF

v_call: TRBV7-9
cdr3_aa: CASSSERELGNNEQFF

v_call: TRBV27
cdr3_aa: CASSLNPRETQYF

v_call: TRBV4-1
cdr3_aa: CASSGPNSDEQYF

v_call: TRBV24-1
cdr3_aa: CATSDLPVNQPQHF

v_call: TRBV20-1
cdr3_aa: CSAPARTGVFEQYF

v_call: TRBV29-1
cdr3_aa: CSVEDSTDPSYEQYF

v_call: TRBV6-1
cdr3_aa: CASSERFNQPQHF

v_call: TRBV29-1
cdr3_aa: CSVEDLGRGTYEQYF

v_call: TRBV11-3
cdr3_aa: CASSTPGARQETQYF

v_call: TRBV30
cdr3_aa: CAWSTAQGAYEQYF

v_call: TRBV6-1
cdr3_aa: CASRGQGTYGYTF

v_call: TRBV4-1
cdr3_aa: CASSQAGEGYEQYF

v_call: TRBV10-3
cdr3_aa: CAISDGGYDNQPQHF

v_call: TRBV30
cdr3_aa: CAWRGQGNTEAFF

v_call: TRBV5-4
cdr3_aa: CASSFWDRDEKLFF

v_call: TRBV12-3/TRBV12-4
cdr3_aa: CASSALATGGISSPLHF

v_call: TRBV19
cdr3_aa: CASSQGQGGSYEQYF

v_call: TRBV2
cdr3_aa: CASSDGQGYQPQHF

v_call: TRBV5-8
cdr3_aa: CASSLDTNQPQHF

v_call: TRBV2
cdr3_aa: CASSEGGFGGVGYNEQFF

v_call: TRBV12-3/TRBV12-4
cdr3_aa: CASSSSGRGETQYF

v_call: TRBV5-1
cdr3_aa: CASSARLAGSTDTQYF

v_call: TRBV20-1
cdr3_aa: CSARGLRVGEQFF

v_call: TRBV6-2/TRBV6-3
cdr3_aa: CASSWMAENEQFF

v_call: TRBV10-1
cdr3_aa: CASSDRGEGYEQYF

v_call: TRBV3-1
cdr3_aa: CASSQPGRNTEAFF

v_call: TRBV3-1
cdr3_aa: CASSQTRTGELFF

v_call: TRBV7-2
cdr3_aa: CASSPYAREGSPLHF

v_call: TRBV10-1
cdr3_aa: CASSEVAGGAYEQFF

v_call: TRBV3-1
cdr3_aa: CASSQGTGGNEKLFF

v_call: TRBV7-2
cdr3_aa: CASSLATSGRGAYEQYF

v_call: TRBV9
cdr3_aa: CASSVVGGLETQYF

v_call: TRBV5-1
cdr3_aa: CASSLLAEGTEAFF

v_call: TRBV15
cdr3_aa: CATSRGGTGVSSPLHF